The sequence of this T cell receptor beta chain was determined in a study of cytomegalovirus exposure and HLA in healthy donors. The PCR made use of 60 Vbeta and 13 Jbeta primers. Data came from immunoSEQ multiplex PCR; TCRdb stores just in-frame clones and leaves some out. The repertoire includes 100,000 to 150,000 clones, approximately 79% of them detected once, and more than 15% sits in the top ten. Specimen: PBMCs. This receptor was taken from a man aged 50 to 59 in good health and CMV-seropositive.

The CDR3 sequence is CASSVRDWVGDEQYF. The CDR3 DNA sequence: TGTGCCAGCAGCGTCAGGGATTGGGTAGGTGACGAGCAGTACTTC. The chain carries TRBV11-1 and TRBJ2-7, with D perhaps TRBD1 (5 bases). The germline V gene encodes CDR1 SGHAT and CDR2 FQDESV (reference sequence). CDR3 size: 15 residues. Trimming cost V 5 bases and J 5 bases, with 19 bases left between them.